Included here is one T cell receptor beta chain sequence, with context. What it binds is unknown. These data are taken from a study of cytomegalovirus exposure and HLA in healthy donors. Study observations and caveats: When analyzed later, a missense DCLRE1C variant was found to be linked to TCR beta V- and J-gene trimming. A few CMV-associated chains proved CMV antigen-specific in vitro.

This CDR3 has 14 amino acids. Germline V gene sequence: CDR1 ENHRY, CDR2 SYGVKD. V dropped 3 bases and J dropped 6 bases, with 14 bases sitting between them. Primers included in the PCR were 60 Vbeta and 13 Jbeta primers. Some clones are missing from TCRdb's copy, which holds only in-frame ones; the method was immunoSEQ multiplex PCR. The sample includes roughly 130,000 clones, 80% of them seen just once. Sampled while nominally healthy, donors likely had unrecorded immune exposures. Material: PBMCs. The V and J genes are TRBV10-3 and TRBJ1-1; TRBD1 is a possible D gene (5 bases). The receptor was isolated from a man aged 35 to 55 in good health and CMV-seronegative. CDR3 region: CAISDPGRSAEAFF. For the CDR3, the DNA is TGTGCCATCAGTGACCCAGGGCGGTCGGCTGAAGCTTTCTTT.